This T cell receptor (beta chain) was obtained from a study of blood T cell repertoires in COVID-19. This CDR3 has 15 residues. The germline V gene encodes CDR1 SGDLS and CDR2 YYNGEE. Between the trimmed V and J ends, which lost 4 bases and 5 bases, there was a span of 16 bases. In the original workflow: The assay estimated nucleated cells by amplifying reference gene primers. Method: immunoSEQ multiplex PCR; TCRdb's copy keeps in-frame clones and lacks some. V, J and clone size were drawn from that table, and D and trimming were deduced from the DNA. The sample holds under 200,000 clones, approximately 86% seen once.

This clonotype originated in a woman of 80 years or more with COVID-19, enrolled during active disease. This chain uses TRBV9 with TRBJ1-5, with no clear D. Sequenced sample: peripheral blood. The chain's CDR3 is CASSPRGSLDQPQHF. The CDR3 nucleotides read TGTGCCAGCAGCCCACGGGGTAGTCTCGATCAGCCCCAGCATTTT. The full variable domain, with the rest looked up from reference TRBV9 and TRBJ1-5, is DSGVTQTPKHLITATGQRVTLRCSPRSGDLSVYWYQQSLDQGLQFLIQYYNGEERAKGNILERFSAQQFPDLHSELNLSSLELGDSALYFCASSPRGSLDQPQHFGDGTRLSIL.